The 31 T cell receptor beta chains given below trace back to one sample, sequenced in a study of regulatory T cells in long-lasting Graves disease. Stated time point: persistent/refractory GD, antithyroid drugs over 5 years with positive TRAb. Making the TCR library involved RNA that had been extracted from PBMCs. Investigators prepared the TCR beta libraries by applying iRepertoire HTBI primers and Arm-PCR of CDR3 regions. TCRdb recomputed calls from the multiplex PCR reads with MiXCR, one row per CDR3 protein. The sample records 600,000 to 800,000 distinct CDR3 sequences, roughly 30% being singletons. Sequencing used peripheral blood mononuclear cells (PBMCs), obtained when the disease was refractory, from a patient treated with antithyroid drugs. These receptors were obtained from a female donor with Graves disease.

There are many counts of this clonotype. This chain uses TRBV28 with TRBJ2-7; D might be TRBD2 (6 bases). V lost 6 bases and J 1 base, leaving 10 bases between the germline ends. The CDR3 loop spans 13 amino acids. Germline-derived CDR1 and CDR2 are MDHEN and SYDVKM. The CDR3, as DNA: TGTGCCAGCAGCTTAGGAGGGTCCTACGAGCAGTACTTC. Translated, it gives CASSLGGSYEQYF.

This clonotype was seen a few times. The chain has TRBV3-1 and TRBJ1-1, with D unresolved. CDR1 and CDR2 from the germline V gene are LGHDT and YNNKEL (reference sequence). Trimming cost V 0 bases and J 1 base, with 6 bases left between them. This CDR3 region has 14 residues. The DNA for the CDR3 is TGTGCCAGCAGCCAAGATTTGGCGAACACTGAAGCTTTCTTT. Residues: CASSQDLANTEAFF.

The CDR3 nucleotides read TGTGCCAGTACCCCCCTCGGCAGGAACAACTCGAACACTGAAGCTTTCTTT. It translates to CASTPLGRNNSNTEAFF. The J gene is TRBJ1-1, the V gene TRBV19; D remains ambiguous. Deletions cut 7 bases from V and 1 base from J, with 22 bases between. This CDR3 has 17 amino acids. Germline-derived CDR1 and CDR2 are LNHDA and SQIVND (reference sequence).

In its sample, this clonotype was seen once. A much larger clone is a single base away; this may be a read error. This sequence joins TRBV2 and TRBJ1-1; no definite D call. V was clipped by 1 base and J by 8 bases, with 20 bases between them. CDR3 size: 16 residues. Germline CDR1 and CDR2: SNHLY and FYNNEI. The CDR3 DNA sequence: TGTGCCAGCAGTGAAGAGCCAGGACGCCTCGGGTGGGAAGCTTTCTTT. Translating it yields CASSEEPGRLGWEAFF.

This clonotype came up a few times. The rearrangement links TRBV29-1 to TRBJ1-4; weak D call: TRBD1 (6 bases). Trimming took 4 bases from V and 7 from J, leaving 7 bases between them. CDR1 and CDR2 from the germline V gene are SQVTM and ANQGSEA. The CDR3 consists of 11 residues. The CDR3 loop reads CSVARGEKLFF. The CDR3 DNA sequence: TGCAGCGTTGCCAGGGGTGAAAAACTGTTTTTT.

CDR3 loop: CSRLAGVPYEQYF. CDR3 bases: TGCAGTCGACTAGCGGGAGTCCCCTACGAGCAGTACTTC. The chain is built from TRBV20-1 and TRBJ2-7; TRBD2 agrees at 12 bases. The V gene's germline CDR1 is DFQATT and CDR2 SNEGSKA (reference sequence). The CDR3 contains 13 residues. The V and J ends lost 8 bases and 2 bases, in that order; junction bases with no gene match: 4.

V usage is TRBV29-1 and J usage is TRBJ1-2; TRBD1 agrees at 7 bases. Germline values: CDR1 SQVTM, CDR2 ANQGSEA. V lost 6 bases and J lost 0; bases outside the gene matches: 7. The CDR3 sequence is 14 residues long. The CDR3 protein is CSVVDRETNYGYTF. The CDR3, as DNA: TGCAGCGTAGTCGACAGGGAGACTAACTATGGCTACACCTTC.

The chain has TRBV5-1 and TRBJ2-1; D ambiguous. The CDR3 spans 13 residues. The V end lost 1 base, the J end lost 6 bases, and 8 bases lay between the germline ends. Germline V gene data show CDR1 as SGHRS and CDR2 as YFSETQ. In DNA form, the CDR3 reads TGCGCCAGCAGCTTGACACAGTTCAATGAGCAGTTCTTC. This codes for CASSLTQFNEQFF.

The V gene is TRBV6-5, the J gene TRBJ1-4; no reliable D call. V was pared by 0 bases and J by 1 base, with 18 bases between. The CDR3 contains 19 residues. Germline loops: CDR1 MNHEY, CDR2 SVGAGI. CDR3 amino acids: CASSYSYPPGRLTNEKLFF. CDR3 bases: TGTGCCAGCAGTTACTCATATCCGCCAGGCCGTCTAACTAATGAAAAACTGTTTTTT.

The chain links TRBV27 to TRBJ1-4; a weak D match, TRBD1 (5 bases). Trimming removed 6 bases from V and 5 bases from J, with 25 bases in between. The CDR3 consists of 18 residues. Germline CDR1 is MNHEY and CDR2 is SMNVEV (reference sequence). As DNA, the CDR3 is TGTGCCAGCAGGCCAATTACAATCGGGGCGGTCGGGAATGAAAAACTGTTTTTT. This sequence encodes CASRPITIGAVGNEKLFF.

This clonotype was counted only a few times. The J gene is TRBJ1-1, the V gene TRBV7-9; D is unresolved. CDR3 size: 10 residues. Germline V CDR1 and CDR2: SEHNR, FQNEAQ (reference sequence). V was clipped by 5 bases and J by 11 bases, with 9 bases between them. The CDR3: CASSKHEAFF. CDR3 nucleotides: TGTGCCAGCAGCAAACACGAGGCTTTCTTT. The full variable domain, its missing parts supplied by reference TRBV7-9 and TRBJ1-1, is DTGVSQNPRHKITKRGQNVTFRCDPISEHNRLYWYRQTLGQGPEFLTYFQNEAQLEKSRLLSDRFSAERPKGSFSTLEIQRTEQGDSAMYLCASSKHEAFFGQGTRLTVV.

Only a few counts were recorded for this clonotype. The CDR3 here is CASSGDVSSPVIQHF. The CDR3 DNA follows: TGTGCCAGTAGTGGGGATGTTTCATCTCCAGTAATCCAGCATTTT. The J gene is TRBJ1-5, the V gene TRBV19; D call uncertain. V gave up 5 bases and J gave up 12 bases, with 23 bases separating them. The CDR3 is made up of 15 amino acids. The germline V gene has CDR1 LNHDA and CDR2 SQIVND (reference sequence). Variable domain in full (rest from reference TRBV19 and TRBJ1-5): DGGITQSPKYLFRKEGQNVTLSCEQNLNHDAMYWYRQDPGQGLRLIYYSQIVNDFQKGDIAEGYSVSREKKESFPLTVTSAQKNPTAFYLCASSGDVSSPVIQHFGDGTRLSIL.

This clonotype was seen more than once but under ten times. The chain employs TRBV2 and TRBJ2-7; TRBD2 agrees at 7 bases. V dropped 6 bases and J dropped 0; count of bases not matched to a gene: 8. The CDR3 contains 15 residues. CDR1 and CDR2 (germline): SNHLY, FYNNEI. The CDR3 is CASSPRASGSYEQYF. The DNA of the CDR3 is TGTGCCAGCAGCCCGCGCGCTAGCGGCTCCTACGAGCAGTACTTC.

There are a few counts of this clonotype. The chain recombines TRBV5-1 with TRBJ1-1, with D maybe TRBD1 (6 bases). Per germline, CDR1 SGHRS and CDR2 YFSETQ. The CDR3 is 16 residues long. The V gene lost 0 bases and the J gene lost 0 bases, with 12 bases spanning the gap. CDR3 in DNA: TGCGCCAGCAGCTTGGGCGGGGGGCAAGTGAACACTGAAGCTTTCTTT. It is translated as CASSLGGGQVNTEAFF.

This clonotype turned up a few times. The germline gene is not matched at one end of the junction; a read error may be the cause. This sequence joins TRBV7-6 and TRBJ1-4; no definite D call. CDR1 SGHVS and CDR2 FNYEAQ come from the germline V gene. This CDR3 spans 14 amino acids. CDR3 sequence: CASSESRRAERLFF. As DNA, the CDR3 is TGTGCCAGCAGCGAAAGCAGGAGGGCAGAAAGACTGTTTTTT.

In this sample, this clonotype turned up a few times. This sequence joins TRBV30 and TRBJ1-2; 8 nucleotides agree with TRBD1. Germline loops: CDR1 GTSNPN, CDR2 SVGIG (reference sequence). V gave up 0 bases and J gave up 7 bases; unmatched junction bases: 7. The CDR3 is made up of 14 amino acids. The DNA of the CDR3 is TGTGCCTGGAGTGTACGCAGGGGGCAAAGTGGCTACACCTTC. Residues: CAWSVRRGQSGYTF.

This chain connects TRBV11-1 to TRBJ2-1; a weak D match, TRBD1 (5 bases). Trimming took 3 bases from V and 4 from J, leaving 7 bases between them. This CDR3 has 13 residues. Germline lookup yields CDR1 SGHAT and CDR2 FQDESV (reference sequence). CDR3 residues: CASSFTGYNEQFF. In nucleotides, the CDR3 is TGTGCCAGCAGCTTTACAGGTTACAATGAGCAGTTCTTC.

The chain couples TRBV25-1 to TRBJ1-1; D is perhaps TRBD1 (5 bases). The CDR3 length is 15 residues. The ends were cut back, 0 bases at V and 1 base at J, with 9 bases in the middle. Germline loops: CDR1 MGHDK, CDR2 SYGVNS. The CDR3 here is CASSEYRGTNTEAFF. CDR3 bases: TGTGCCAGCAGTGAATATCGGGGGACGAACACTGAAGCTTTCTTT. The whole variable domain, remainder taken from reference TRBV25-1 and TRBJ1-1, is EADIYQTPRYLVIGTGKKITLECSQTMGHDKMYWYQQDPGMELHLIHYSYGVNSTEKGDLSSESTVSRIRTEHFPLTLESARPSHTSQYLCASSEYRGTNTEAFFGQGTRLTVV.

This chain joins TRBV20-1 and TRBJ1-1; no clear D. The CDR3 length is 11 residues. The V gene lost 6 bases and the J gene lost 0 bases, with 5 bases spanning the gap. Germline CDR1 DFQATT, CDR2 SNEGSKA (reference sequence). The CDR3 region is CSANVNTEAFF. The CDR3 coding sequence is TGCAGTGCCAACGTGAACACTGAAGCTTTCTTT.

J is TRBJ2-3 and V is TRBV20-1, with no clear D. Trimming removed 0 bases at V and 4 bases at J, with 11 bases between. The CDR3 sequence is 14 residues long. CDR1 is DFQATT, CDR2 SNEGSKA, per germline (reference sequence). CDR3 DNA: TGCAGTGCTAGAGATCCCGACGGGTCAGATACGCAGTATTTT. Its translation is CSARDPDGSDTQYF.

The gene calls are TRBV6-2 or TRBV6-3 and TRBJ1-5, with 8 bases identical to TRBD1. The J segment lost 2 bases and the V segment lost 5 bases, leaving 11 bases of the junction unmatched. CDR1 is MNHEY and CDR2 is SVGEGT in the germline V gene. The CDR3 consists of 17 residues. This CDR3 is CASSMSGTGIRNQPQHF. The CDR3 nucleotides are TGTGCCAGCAGTATGTCCGGGACAGGAATTCGCAATCAGCCCCAGCATTTT.

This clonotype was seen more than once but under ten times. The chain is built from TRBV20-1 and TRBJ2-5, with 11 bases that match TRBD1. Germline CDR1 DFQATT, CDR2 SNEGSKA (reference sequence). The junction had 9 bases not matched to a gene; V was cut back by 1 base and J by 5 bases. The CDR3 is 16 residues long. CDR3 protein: CSARVGQGALRETQYF. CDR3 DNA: TGCAGTGCTAGAGTAGGACAGGGGGCTCTTCGGGAGACCCAGTACTTC.

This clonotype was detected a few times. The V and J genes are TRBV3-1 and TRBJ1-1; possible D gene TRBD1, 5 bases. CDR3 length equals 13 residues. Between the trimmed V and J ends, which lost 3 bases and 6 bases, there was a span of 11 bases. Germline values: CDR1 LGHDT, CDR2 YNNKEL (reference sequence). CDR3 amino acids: CASSHNRRPEAFF. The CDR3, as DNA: TGTGCCAGCAGCCATAACAGGCGTCCTGAAGCTTTCTTT.

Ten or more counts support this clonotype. The CDR3 DNA reads as TGTGCCAGCAGTTCCGACAGGTCCTACGAGCAGTACTTC. It encodes CASSSDRSYEQYF. The chain joins TRBV12-3 or TRBV12-4 to TRBJ2-7; maybe TRBD1 (6 bases). The V and J ends lost 4 bases and 1 base respectively, with 8 bases between them. The CDR3 totals 13 residues.

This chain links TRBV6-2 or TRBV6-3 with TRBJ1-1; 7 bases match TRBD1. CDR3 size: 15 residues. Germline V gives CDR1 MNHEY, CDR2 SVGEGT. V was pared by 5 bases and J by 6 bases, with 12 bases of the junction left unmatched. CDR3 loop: CASSPATGWFSEAFF. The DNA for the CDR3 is TGTGCCAGCAGTCCCGCGACAGGGTGGTTCTCTGAAGCTTTCTTT.

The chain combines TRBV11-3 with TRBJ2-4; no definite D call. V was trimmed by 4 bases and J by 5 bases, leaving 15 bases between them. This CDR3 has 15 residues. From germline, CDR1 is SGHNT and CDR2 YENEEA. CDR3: CASSCRMGWENIQYF. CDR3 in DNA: TGTGCCAGCAGCTGCCGTATGGGGTGGGAAAACATTCAGTACTTC.

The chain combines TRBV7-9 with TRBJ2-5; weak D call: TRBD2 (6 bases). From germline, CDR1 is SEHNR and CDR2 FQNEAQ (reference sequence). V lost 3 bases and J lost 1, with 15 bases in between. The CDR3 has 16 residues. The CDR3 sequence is CASSLAYRLVQETQYF. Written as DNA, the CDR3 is TGTGCCAGCAGCTTGGCCTACAGACTAGTCCAAGAGACCCAGTACTTC.

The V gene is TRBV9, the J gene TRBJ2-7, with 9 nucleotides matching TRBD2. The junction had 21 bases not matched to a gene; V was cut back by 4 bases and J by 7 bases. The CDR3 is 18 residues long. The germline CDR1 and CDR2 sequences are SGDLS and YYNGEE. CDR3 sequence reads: CASSLRLADYSSYNEQYF. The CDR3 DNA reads TGTGCCAGCAGCCTCCGACTAGCGGACTACAGCTCCTACAATGAGCAGTACTTC.

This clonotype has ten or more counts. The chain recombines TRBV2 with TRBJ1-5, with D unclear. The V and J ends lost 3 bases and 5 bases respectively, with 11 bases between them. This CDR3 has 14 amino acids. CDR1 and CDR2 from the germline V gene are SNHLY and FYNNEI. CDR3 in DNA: TGTGCCAGCAGTGAGCCGTCCGACTATCAGCCCCAGCATTTT. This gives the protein CASSEPSDYQPQHF.

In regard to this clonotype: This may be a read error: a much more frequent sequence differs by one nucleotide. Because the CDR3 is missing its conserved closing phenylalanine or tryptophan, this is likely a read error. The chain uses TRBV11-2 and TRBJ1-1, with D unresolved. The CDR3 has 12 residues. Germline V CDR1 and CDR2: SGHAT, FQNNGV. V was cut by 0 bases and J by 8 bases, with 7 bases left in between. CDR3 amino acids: CASSLDRYEAFI. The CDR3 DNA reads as TGTGCCAGCAGCTTAGATAGGTACGAAGCTTTCATT.

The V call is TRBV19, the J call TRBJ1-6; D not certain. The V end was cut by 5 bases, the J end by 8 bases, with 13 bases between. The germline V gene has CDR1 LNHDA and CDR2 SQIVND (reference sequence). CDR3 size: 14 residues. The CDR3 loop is CASSPDGRDSPLHF. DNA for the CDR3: TGTGCCAGTAGTCCGGACGGGAGGGATTCACCCCTCCACTTT.